This TCR beta chain was captured by sequencing in a study of T cells after yellow fever vaccination. Study information: Preparation of fractions with low cell numbers was performed using SMART-Seq v4 Ultra Low Input. Whole-study findings and limits: The bulk population could contribute abundant contaminating clonotypes to FACS-sorted repertoires. The study re-detected most primary-vaccination clones after the booster (about 96% CD4, approximately 88% CD8).

For this clonotype: Its matching antigen is unknown.

A universal primer site and UMIs were added as TCR cDNA was made by 5'RACE template switching. TCRdb ran MiXCR on the 5' RACE reads and lists one entry per CDR3 protein. Seen here are over 250,000 distinct CDR3 sequences, 5.2% observed once, and the top ten hold roughly 3.5%. From germline, CDR1 is DFQATT and CDR2 SNEGSKA (reference sequence). V lost 5 bases and J lost 13; bases outside the gene matches: 13. The CDR3 runs to 13 residues. The sequences come from CD4+ T cells sorted from PBMCs, collected on the day of the yellow fever booster vaccination. This clonotype originated in a man younger than 30 who received the YFV17D yellow fever vaccine. The V call is TRBV20-1, the J call TRBJ1-4, with 7 positions matching TRBD1. The CDR3 nucleotides read TGCAGTGCTCCAGGGGGGTCGGAAAGAACACTGTTTTTT. Protein product: CSAPGGSERTLFF.